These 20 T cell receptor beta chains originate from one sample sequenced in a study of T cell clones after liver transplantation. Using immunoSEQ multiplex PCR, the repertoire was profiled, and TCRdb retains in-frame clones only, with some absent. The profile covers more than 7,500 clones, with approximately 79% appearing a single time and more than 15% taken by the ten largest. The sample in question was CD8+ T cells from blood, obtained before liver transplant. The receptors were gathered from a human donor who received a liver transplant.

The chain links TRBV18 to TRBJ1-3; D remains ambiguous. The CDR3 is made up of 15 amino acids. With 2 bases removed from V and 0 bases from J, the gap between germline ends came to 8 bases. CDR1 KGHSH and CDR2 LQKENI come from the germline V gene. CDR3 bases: TGTGCCAGCTCACCAGACGGGGACTCTGGAAACACCATATATTTT. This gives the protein CASSPDGDSGNTIYF.

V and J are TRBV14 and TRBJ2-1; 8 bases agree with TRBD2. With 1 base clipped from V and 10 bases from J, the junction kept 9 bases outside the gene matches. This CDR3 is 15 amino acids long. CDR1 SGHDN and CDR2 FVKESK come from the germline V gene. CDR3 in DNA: TGTGCCAGCAGCCAAGGGCAGCGGGAGTCACAAGAGCAGTTCTTC. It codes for CASSQGQRESQEQFF. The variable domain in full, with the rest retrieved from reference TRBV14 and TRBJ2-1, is EAGVTQFPSHSVIEKGQTVTLRCDPISGHDNLYWYRRVMGKEIKFLLHFVKESKQDESGMPNNRFLAERTGGTYSTLKVQPAELEDSGVYFCASSQGQRESQEQFFGPGTRLTVL.

The CDR3 region is CASSRQGDEQFF. The DNA for the CDR3 is TGTGCCAGCAGTCGACAGGGGGATGAGCAGTTCTTC. V is TRBV5-4 and J is TRBJ2-1, with 9 positions matching TRBD1. The ends lost 5 bases at V and 8 bases at J; junction bases unmatched: 2. Germline V gene sequence: CDR1 SGHNT, CDR2 YYREEE (reference sequence). The CDR3 runs 12 residues.

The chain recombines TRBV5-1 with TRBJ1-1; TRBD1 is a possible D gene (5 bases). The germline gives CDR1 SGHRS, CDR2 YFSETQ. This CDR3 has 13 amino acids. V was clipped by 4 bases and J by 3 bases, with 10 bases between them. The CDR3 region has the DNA TGCGCCAGCAGCCCTGACAGTTACACTGAAGCTTTCTTT. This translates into CASSPDSYTEAFF.

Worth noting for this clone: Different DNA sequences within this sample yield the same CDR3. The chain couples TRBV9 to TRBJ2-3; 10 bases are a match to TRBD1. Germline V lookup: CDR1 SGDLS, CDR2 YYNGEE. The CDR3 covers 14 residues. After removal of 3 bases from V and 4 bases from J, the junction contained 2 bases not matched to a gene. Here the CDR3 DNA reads TGTGCCAGCAGCGCGGGACAGGGGCCAGATACGCAGTATTTT. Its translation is CASSAGQGPDTQYF.

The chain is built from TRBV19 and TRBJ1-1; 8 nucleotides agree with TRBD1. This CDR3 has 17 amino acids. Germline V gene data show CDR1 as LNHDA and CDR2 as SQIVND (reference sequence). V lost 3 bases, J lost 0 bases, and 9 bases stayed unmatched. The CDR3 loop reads CASSMPGQAIMNTEAFF. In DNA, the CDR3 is TGTGCCAGTAGTATGCCGGGACAGGCTATCATGAACACTGAAGCTTTCTTT.

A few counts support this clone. The DNA of the CDR3 is TGTGCCAGCAGCTCTATTTGGACTAGCGGGGAACGTCAGACCCAGTACTTC. Protein sequence: CASSSIWTSGERQTQYF. V usage is TRBV11-3 and J usage is TRBJ2-5; 12 positions agree with TRBD2. The CDR3 is made up of 17 amino acids. Germline CDR1 is SGHNT and CDR2 is YENEEA. V shed 4 bases and J 6 bases; nucleotides not matched to a gene: 12. The full variable domain, completed using reference TRBV11-3 and TRBJ2-5, is EAGVVQSPRYKIIEKKQPVAFWCNPISGHNTLYWYLQNLGQGPELLIRYENEEAVDDSQLPKDRFSAERLKGVDSTLKIQPAELGDSAVYLCASSSIWTSGERQTQYFGPGTRLLVL.

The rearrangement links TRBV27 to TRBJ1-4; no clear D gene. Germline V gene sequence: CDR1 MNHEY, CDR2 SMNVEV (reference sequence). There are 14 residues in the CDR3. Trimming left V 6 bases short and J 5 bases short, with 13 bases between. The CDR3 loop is CASSLRTSNEKLFF. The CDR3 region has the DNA TGTGCCAGCAGCCTTAGGACGTCGAATGAAAAACTGTTTTTT.

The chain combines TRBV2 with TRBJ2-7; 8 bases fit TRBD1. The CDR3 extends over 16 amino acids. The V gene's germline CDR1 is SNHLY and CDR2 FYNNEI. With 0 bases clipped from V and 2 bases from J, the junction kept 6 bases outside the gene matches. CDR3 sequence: CASSEARTGLAYEQYF. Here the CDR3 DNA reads TGTGCCAGCAGTGAAGCCCGGACAGGGCTCGCCTACGAGCAGTACTTC.

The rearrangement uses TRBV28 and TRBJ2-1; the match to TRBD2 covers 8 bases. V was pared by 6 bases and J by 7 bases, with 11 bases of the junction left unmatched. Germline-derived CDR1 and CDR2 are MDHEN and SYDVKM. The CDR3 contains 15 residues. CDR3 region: CASSSGLAAANEQFF. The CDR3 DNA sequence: TGTGCCAGCAGCTCAGGACTAGCAGCGGCAAATGAGCAGTTCTTC.

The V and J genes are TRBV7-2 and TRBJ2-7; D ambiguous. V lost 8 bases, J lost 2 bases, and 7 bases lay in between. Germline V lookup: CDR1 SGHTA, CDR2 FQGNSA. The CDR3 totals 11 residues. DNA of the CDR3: TGTGCCAGCCCACAGCCCTACGAGCAGTACTTC. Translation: CASPQPYEQYF. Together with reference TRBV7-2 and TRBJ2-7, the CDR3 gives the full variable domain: GAGVSQSPSNKVTEKGKDVELRCDPISGHTALYWYRQSLGQGLEFLIYFQGNSAPDKSGLPSDRFSAERTGGSVSTLTIQRTQQEDSAVYLCASPQPYEQYFGPGTRLTVT.

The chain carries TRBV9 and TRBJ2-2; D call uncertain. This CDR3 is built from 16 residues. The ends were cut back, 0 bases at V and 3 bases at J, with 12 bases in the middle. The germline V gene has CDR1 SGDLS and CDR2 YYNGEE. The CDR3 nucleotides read TGTGCCAGCAGCGTAGTTGAACTACCCTACACCGGGGAGCTGTTTTTT. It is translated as CASSVVELPYTGELFF.

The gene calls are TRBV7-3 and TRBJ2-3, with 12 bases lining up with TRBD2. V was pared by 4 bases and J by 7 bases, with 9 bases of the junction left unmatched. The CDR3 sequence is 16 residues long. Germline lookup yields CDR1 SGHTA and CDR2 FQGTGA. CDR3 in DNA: TGTGCCAGCAGCTCCGCTAGCGGGGGGGCTAAGTATACGCAGTATTTT. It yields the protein CASSSASGGAKYTQYF.

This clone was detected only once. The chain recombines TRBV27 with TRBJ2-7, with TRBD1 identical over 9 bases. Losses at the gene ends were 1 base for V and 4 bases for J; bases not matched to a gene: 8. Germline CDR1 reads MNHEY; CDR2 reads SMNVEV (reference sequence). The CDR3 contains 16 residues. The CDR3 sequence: CASSLWGTGNEYEQYF. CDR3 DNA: TGTGCCAGCAGTTTATGGGGGACAGGGAATGAGTACGAGCAGTACTTC.

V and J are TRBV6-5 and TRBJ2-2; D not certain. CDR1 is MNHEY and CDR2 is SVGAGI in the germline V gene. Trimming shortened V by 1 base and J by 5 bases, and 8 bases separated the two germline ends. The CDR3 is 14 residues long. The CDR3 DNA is TGTGCCAGCAGTTACTTTGAAGGGACCGGGGAGCTGTTTTTT. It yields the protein CASSYFEGTGELFF.

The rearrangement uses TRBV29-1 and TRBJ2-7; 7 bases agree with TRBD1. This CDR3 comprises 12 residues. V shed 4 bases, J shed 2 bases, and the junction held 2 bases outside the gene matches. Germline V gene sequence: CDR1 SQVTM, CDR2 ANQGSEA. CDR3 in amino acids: CSVGQGAYEQYF. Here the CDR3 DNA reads TGCAGCGTTGGACAGGGAGCCTACGAGCAGTACTTC.

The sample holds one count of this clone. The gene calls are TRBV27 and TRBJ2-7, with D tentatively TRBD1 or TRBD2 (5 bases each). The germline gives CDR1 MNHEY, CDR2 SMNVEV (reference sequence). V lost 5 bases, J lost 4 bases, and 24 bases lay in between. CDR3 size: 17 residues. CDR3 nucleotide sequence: TGTGCCAGCAGTCCAAATCTCCAGACAGCGGCCCCTTACGAGCAGTACTTC. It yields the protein CASSPNLQTAAPYEQYF.

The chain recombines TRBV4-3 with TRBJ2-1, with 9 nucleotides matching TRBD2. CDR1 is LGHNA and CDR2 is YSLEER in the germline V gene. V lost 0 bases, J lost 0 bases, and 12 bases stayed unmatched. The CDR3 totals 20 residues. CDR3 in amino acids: CASSQDLGGGVSSSYNEQFF. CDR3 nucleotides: TGCGCCAGCAGCCAAGATCTGGGCGGGGGGGTTTCAAGCTCCTACAATGAGCAGTTCTTC.

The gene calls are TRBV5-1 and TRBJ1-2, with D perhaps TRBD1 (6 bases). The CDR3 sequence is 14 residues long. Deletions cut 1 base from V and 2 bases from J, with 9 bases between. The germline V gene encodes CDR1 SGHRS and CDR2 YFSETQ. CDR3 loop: CASSLKGQNYGYTF. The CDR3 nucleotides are TGCGCCAGCAGCTTGAAGGGACAAAACTATGGCTACACCTTC.

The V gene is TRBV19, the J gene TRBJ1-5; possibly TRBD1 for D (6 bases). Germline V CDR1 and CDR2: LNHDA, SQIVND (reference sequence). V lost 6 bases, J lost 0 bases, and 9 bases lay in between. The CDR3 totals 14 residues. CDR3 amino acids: CASRDSYSNQPQHF. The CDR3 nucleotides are TGTGCCAGTAGGGACAGTTATAGCAATCAGCCCCAGCATTTT.